This entry describes one TCR beta chain. Its cognate antigen is unknown. The data belong to a study of cytomegalovirus exposure and HLA in healthy donors. Study conclusions and caveats: Listed as cytomegalovirus-associated were 150 to 200 TCR beta chains. Accounts indicate the classifier identified cytomegalovirus status with strong specificity and sensitivity.

The protocol was immunoSEQ multiplex PCR, while the TCRdb copy is restricted to in-frame clones and leaves out a portion. Of around 150,000 clones in the sample, 91% were seen once. The TCR was taken from a man aged 18 to 30 in good health and CMV-seronegative. What was sequenced was PBMCs.

CDR3 bases: TGTGCCAGCAGCTTAGTATGGCAGTCCATGGAGACCCAGTACTTC. It codes for CASSLVWQSMETQYF. The V gene is TRBV11-3, the J gene TRBJ2-5; D is ambiguous. The CDR3 sequence is 15 residues long. V was cut by 1 base and J by 5 bases, with 14 bases left in between. Germline CDR1 reads SGHNT; CDR2 reads YENEEA.